This passage covers 21 T cell receptor beta chains from one sample sequenced in a study of cytomegalovirus exposure and HLA in healthy donors. It was with 60 Vbeta and 13 Jbeta primers that the PCR ran. Assay used: immunoSEQ multiplex PCR; TCRdb lists only in-frame clones, some missing. In the table there are about 130,000 clones, 80% of which are singletons. The sample was PBMCs. These receptors all stem from a man aged 25 to 40 in good health and CMV-seronegative.

This sequence joins TRBV5-1 and TRBJ1-1; 10 nucleotides line up with TRBD1. The J segment lost 5 bases and the V segment lost 4 bases, leaving 11 bases of the junction unmatched. The germline V gene encodes CDR1 SGHRS and CDR2 YFSETQ. This CDR3 has 16 residues. CDR3 coding DNA: TGCGCCAGCAGCCGGGGGGACAGGGGAAAGGGGACTGAAGCTTTCTTT. It is translated as CASSRGDRGKGTEAFF.

This sequence joins TRBV11-2 and TRBJ1-4, with 9 bases identical to TRBD1. This CDR3 comprises 16 residues. Per the germline V gene, CDR1 is SGHAT and CDR2 is FQNNGV. The V and J ends lost 4 bases and 8 bases, in that order; junction bases with no gene match: 11. Here the CDR3 DNA reads TGTGCCAGCAGCTCCAGGCTACAGGGGGCGGGCGAAAAACTGTTTTTT. Translated, it gives CASSSRLQGAGEKLFF.

The chain has TRBV5-6 and TRBJ1-5; D might be TRBD1 (5 bases). V lost 0 bases to trimming and J lost 3 bases, with 7 bases between them. Germline V gene data show CDR1 as SGHDT and CDR2 as YYEEEE. The CDR3 consists of 14 residues. CDR3 bases: TGTGCCAGCAGCTTGGCAGGGTACAATCAGCCCCAGCATTTT. The encoded protein is CASSLAGYNQPQHF.

The chain combines TRBV5-1 with TRBJ2-3; 11 bases line up with TRBD2. Germline lookup yields CDR1 SGHRS and CDR2 YFSETQ. This CDR3 is built from 16 residues. Trimming cost V 4 bases and J 3 bases; bases outside gene matches: 7. This CDR3 reads CASSPGLAETTDTQYF. The CDR3, as DNA: TGCGCCAGCAGCCCGGGACTAGCGGAGACTACAGATACGCAGTATTTT.

The gene calls are TRBV27 and TRBJ2-1; D unresolved. This CDR3 has 14 residues. Germline CDR1 is MNHEY and CDR2 is SMNVEV (reference sequence). The V end lost 0 bases, the J end lost 4 bases, and 7 bases lay between the germline ends. For the CDR3, the DNA is TGTGCCAGCAGTTTATCTCCCCCTTACAATGAGCAGTTCTTC. Amino acids: CASSLSPPYNEQFF.

This clone was counted between two and nine times. V gene TRBV7-9 combines with J gene TRBJ1-1, with TRBD1 identical over 8 bases. The junction had 19 bases not matched to a gene; V was cut back by 4 bases and J by 3 bases. The CDR3 totals 19 residues. Germline V gives CDR1 SEHNR, CDR2 FQNEAQ (reference sequence). The CDR3 coding sequence is TGTGCCAGCAGCTCACACATGACAGGGGCCGCTTACCTGGACACTGAAGCTTTCTTT. This codes for CASSSHMTGAAYLDTEAFF. Full variable domain (rest looked up from reference TRBV7-9 and TRBJ1-1): DTGVSQNPRHKITKRGQNVTFRCDPISEHNRLYWYRQTLGQGPEFLTYFQNEAQLEKSRLLSDRFSAERPKGSFSTLEIQRTEQGDSAMYLCASSSHMTGAAYLDTEAFFGQGTRLTVV.

This clone has only a few counts. The J gene is TRBJ1-3, the V gene TRBV5-1; maybe TRBD1 (6 bases). V lost 4 bases to trimming and J lost 0 bases, with 14 bases between them. Germline assignment: CDR1 SGHRS and CDR2 YFSETQ. CDR3 length: 16 amino acids. CDR3 loop: CASSIGDTGSGNTIYF. CDR3 bases: TGCGCCAGCAGCATAGGGGACACAGGCTCTGGAAACACCATATATTTT.

V is TRBV27 and J is TRBJ2-5; the match to TRBD1 covers 9 bases. The end of the DNA is better explained by TRBJ2-7, so the J call may be wrong. The CDR3 totals 14 residues. Looked up from germline, CDR1 is MNHEY and CDR2 is SMNVEV (reference sequence). The CDR3 reads CASSTGGEGDEQYF. In DNA form, the CDR3 reads TGTGCCAGCAGTACAGGGGGCGAGGGTGACGAGCAGTACTTC.

The J gene is TRBJ2-7, the V gene TRBV6-5, with TRBD2 matching 7 bases. Germline CDR1 reads MNHEY; CDR2 reads SVGAGI. This CDR3 is 14 amino acids long. With V trimmed by 4 bases and J by 1 base, 4 bases remained unmatched. CDR3 in amino acids: CASSWVGGSYEQYF. The DNA for the CDR3 is TGTGCCAGCAGTTGGGTGGGGGGGTCCTACGAGCAGTACTTC.

The chain links TRBV7-9 to TRBJ2-1, with 9 bases aligning to TRBD2. CDR3 length equals 14 residues. Unmatched junction bases numbered 5, after V lost 7 bases and J lost 4 bases. The germline gives CDR1 SEHNR, CDR2 FQNEAQ (reference sequence). CDR3 loop: CASTLAGLYNEQFF. Written as DNA, the CDR3 is TGTGCCAGCACCCTAGCGGGACTTTACAATGAGCAGTTCTTC.

The chain joins TRBV11-1 to TRBJ2-1; 13 bases line up with TRBD2. CDR1 is SGHAT and CDR2 is FQDESV in the germline V gene (reference sequence). The CDR3 loop spans 16 amino acids. The V and J ends lost 2 bases and 7 bases, in that order; junction bases with no gene match: 5. The DNA for the CDR3 is TGTGCCAGCAGCTTATTGACTAGCGGGAGGAAGAATGAGCAGTTCTTC. Its protein product is CASSLLTSGRKNEQFF.

V gene TRBV4-1 combines with J gene TRBJ2-7; TRBD1 matches 7 bases. Germline CDR1 reads MGHRA; CDR2 reads YSYEKL. This CDR3 is 15 amino acids long. V trimming: 3 bases; J trimming: 3 bases; junction bases outside the gene matches: 8. CDR3 sequence (DNA): TGCGCCAGCAGCCAGGAACACACAGGGGTCTACGAGCAGTACTTC. Translated, it gives CASSQEHTGVYEQYF.

The chain employs TRBV27 and TRBJ1-5; D ambiguous. Germline loops: CDR1 MNHEY, CDR2 SMNVEV (reference sequence). V lost 7 bases and J 5 bases, leaving 21 bases between the germline ends. CDR3 size: 16 residues. Written as DNA, the CDR3 is TGTGCCAGCACCCTCCCTAGGAGTTATTTGTATCAGCCCCAGCATTTT. Encoded protein: CASTLPRSYLYQPQHF.

This clone was detected a few times. The V call is TRBV2, the J call TRBJ1-1, with D perhaps matching TRBD1 (5 bases). V shed 5 bases and J shed 11 bases, with 21 bases lying between them. Germline V CDR1 and CDR2: SNHLY, FYNNEI. The CDR3 length is 14 residues. DNA for the CDR3: TGTGCCAGCAGTCAGGGCGGACTTTTAGCGGAGGCTTTCTTT. This codes for CASSQGGLLAEAFF.

The chain employs TRBV7-2 and TRBJ2-5; 7 bases map to TRBD2. V shed 1 base and J 4 bases; nucleotides not matched to a gene: 6. The CDR3 totals 15 residues. CDR1 and CDR2 from the germline V gene are SGHTA and FQGNSA. The DNA for the CDR3 is TGTGCCAGCAGCTTAGGTCGACTAGCAGGAGAGACCCAGTACTTC. It codes for CASSLGRLAGETQYF.

The chain joins TRBV7-8 to TRBJ2-7; TRBD2 aligns across 16 bases. J gave up 4 bases and V 5 bases, and 5 bases lay outside the gene matches. Germline-derived CDR1 and CDR2 are SGHVS and FQNEAQ. The CDR3 is 16 residues long. The CDR3 is CASSPGTSGGAYEQYF. The CDR3 region has the DNA TGTGCCAGCAGCCCTGGGACTAGCGGGGGGGCTTACGAGCAGTACTTC.

The rearrangement uses TRBV7-3 and TRBJ2-1, with 9 nucleotides matching TRBD1. Germline V lookup: CDR1 SGHTA, CDR2 FQGTGA. CDR3 size: 15 residues. Unmatched junction bases numbered 10, after V lost 5 bases and J lost 8 bases. The CDR3 region has the DNA TGTGCCAGCAGCCCACAGGGGGCAAGTAGAGATGAGCAGTTCTTC. Translating it yields CASSPQGASRDEQFF.

V and J are TRBV11-2 and TRBJ1-1, with D unclear. The CDR3 loop spans 14 amino acids. Germline V CDR1 and CDR2: SGHAT, FQNNGV. The germline V and J ends were trimmed by 6 bases and 0 bases, with 11 bases remaining between them. The CDR3 spells CASSSDIMNTEAFF. CDR3 in DNA: TGTGCCAGCAGTTCCGACATAATGAACACTGAAGCTTTCTTT.

The chain carries TRBV5-1 and TRBJ2-1; TRBD2 agrees at 8 bases. The CDR3 contains 17 residues. CDR1 and CDR2 (germline): SGHRS, YFSETQ. V shed 0 bases and J 1 base; nucleotides not matched to a gene: 6. The chain's CDR3 is CASSLGGGPLSYNEQFF. In DNA form, the CDR3 reads TGCGCCAGCAGCTTGGGCGGGGGGCCCCTTTCCTACAATGAGCAGTTCTTC. Full variable domain (rest looked up from reference TRBV5-1 and TRBJ2-1): KAGVTQTPRYLIKTRGQQVTLSCSPISGHRSVSWYQQTPGQGLQFLFEYFSETQRNKGNFPGRFSGRQFSNSRSEMNVSTLELGDSALYLCASSLGGGPLSYNEQFFGPGTRLTVL.

This clone was counted a single time. J is TRBJ2-1 and V is TRBV4-3; TRBD1 matches at 9 bases. With 3 bases clipped from V and 7 bases from J, the junction kept 4 bases outside the gene matches. The germline CDR1 and CDR2 sequences are LGHNA and YSLEER. The CDR3 spans 14 residues. The CDR3 loop is CASSHPGQGNEQFF. The CDR3 coding sequence is TGCGCCAGCAGCCACCCGGGACAGGGTAATGAGCAGTTCTTC.

The rearrangement links TRBV2 to TRBJ2-2, with D tentatively TRBD2 (6 bases). The CDR3 spans 15 residues. The V gene's germline CDR1 is SNHLY and CDR2 FYNNEI. Trimming took 5 bases from V and 4 from J, leaving 14 bases between them. The CDR3 bases are TGTGCCAGCAGTCGACTAGTAGGTGGCACCGGGGAGCTGTTTTTT. It translates to CASSRLVGGTGELFF.